Listed below are T cell receptor beta chains from one sample, sequenced in a study of response to subunit inactivated influenza vaccine. TCRdb used MiXCR to reprocess the RT-PCR reads, holding one entry per CDR3 protein. Of more than 400,000 distinct CDR3 sequences in the sample, 10% to 11% are singletons; the top ten hold roughly 12%. Sequenced here: PBMCs from blood, sampled roughly 46 days after vaccination. These receptors originate from a man aged 50 to 59 who received an inactivated influenza vaccine. The CDR3 runs from the conserved cysteine through the conserved F or W. A D gene is named only where the DNA matches it firmly. Rows may omit the clone size; those that give it use once, few, many or a size class.

D gene	CDR3 length	J gene	V gene	clone size	CDR3 protein	CDR3 DNA
NA	16	TRBJ2-6	TRBV6-1	NA	CASSEGTPPGANVLTF	TGTGCCAGCAGTGAGGGGACCCCCCCTGGGGCCAACGTCCTGACTTTC
TRBD2	16	TRBJ2-1	TRBV7-9	few	CASSLETSGRDNEQFF	TGTGCCAGCAGCTTAGAGACTAGCGGGAGGGACAATGAGCAGTTCTTC
NA	14	TRBJ2-7	TRBV5-1	NA	CASSPGGLPYEQYF	TGCGCCAGCAGCCCGGGGGGCCTCCCCTACGAGCAGTACTTC
NA	14	TRBJ2-2	TRBV5-1	NA	CVTAIQLAAGELFF	TGCGTCACCGCTATCCAACTAGCAGCCGGGGAGCTGTTTTTT
NA	14	TRBJ2-3	TRBV5-1	many	CASSRTSGLDTQYF	TGCGCCAGCAGCAGGACCTCTGGACTAGATACGCAGTATTTT
TRBD1	13	TRBJ2-2	TRBV29-1	many	CSTRTGRTGELFF	TGCAGCACAAGGACAGGGAGGACCGGGGAGCTGTTTTTT
TRBD2	14	TRBJ2-1	TRBV20-1	NA	CSGSAGGPYNEQFF	TGCAGTGGTTCGGCGGGAGGACCTTACAATGAGCAGTTCTTC
TRBD2	15	TRBJ2-7	TRBV5-1	NA	CASSVTSGRAGEQYF	TGCGCCAGCAGCGTGACTAGCGGGAGGGCCGGGGAGCAGTACTTC
NA	15	TRBJ2-5	TRBV29-1	NA	CSVESWGGPGETQYF	TGCAGCGTTGAATCGTGGGGGGGGCCAGGGGAGACCCAGTACTTC
NA	14	TRBJ2-5	TRBV4-1	many	CASSQPWTEETQYF	TGCGCCAGCAGCCAACCTTGGACAGAAGAGACCCAGTACTTC
NA	14	TRBJ2-2	TRBV29-1	NA	CSVAADRNTGELFF	TGCAGCGTTGCCGCCGACAGGAACACCGGGGAGCTGTTTTTT
TRBD1	16	TRBJ1-6	TRBV7-6	few	CASSASDREVGSPLHF	TGTGCCAGCAGCGCGTCAGACAGGGAGGTCGGATCACCCCTCCACTTT
NA	13	TRBJ1-2	TRBV28	NA	CASSWKNEDGYTF	TGTGCCAGCAGTTGGAAGAATGAGGATGGCTACACCTTC
TRBD1	13	TRBJ2-7	TRBV29-1	NA	CSVVNRGPYEQYF	TGCAGCGTTGTAAACAGGGGACCCTACGAGCAGTACTTC
NA	15	TRBJ2-5	TRBV6-1	NA	CASSLWREPQETQYF	TGTGCCAGCAGCCTGTGGAGGGAACCCCAAGAGACCCAGTACTTC
NA	14	TRBJ2-2	TRBV6-2/TRBV6-3	few	CASKTPTYTGELFF	TGTGCCAGCAAAACGCCCACATACACCGGGGAGCTGTTTTTT
TRBD1	17	TRBJ2-2	TRBV4-1	NA	CASSQTGQGANTGELFF	TGCGCCAGCAGCCAAACTGGACAGGGGGCGAACACCGGGGAGCTGTTTTTT
TRBD1	14	TRBJ1-2	TRBV20-1	NA	CSARPEQGARGYTF	TGCAGTGCTAGACCCGAACAGGGGGCGCGTGGCTACACCTTC
NA	14	TRBJ2-5	TRBV6-2/TRBV6-3	NA	CASSYSASGETQYF	TGTGCCAGCAGTTACTCGGCCTCGGGGGAGACCCAGTACTTC
NA	15	TRBJ2-7	TRBV4-2	NA	CASSQEAGRVPEQYF	TGTGCCAGCAGCCAAGAGGCCGGACGGGTCCCCGAGCAGTACTTC
NA	15	TRBJ2-3	TRBV20-1	few	CSARDPRGHTDTQYF	TGCAGTGCTAGAGATCCGCGGGGACACACAGATACGCAGTATTTT
TRBD1	14	TRBJ2-7	TRBV7-2	NA	CASSPYRGSYEQYF	TGTGCCAGCAGCCCATACAGGGGTTCCTACGAGCAGTACTTC
NA	12	TRBJ2-2	TRBV30	few	CACTGDTGELFF	TGTGCCTGTACTGGGGACACCGGGGAGCTGTTTTTT
TRBD2	17	TRBJ2-2	TRBV5-6	many	CASSQLLAGQNTGELFF	TGTGCCAGCAGCCAATTACTAGCGGGACAGAACACCGGGGAGCTGTTTTTT
NA	14	TRBJ2-1	TRBV5-6	many	CASSFMDSHNEQFF	TGTGCCAGCAGCTTTATGGACAGTCACAATGAGCAGTTCTTC
NA	13	TRBJ1-6	TRBV20-1	few	CSARTGGDSPLHF	TGCAGTGCTAGAACGGGGGGCGATTCACCCCTCCACTTT
TRBD2	16	TRBJ2-1	TRBV7-9	few	CASSSEGLAGDNEQFF	TGTGCCAGCAGCTCTGAGGGACTAGCGGGAGACAATGAGCAGTTCTTC
NA	17	TRBJ2-1	TRBV5-1	few	CASSSTGQTIPSDEQFF	TGCGCCAGCAGCTCCACAGGGCAGACTATCCCCTCCGATGAGCAGTTCTTC
NA	14	TRBJ1-2	TRBV24-1	NA	CATSDSRTAYGYTF	TGTGCCACCAGTGATTCCCGGACAGCCTATGGCTACACCTTC
NA	13	TRBJ1-5	TRBV10-3	many	CAISESTEQPQHF	TGTGCCATCAGTGAGTCGACAGAGCAGCCCCAGCATTTT
TRBD1	16	TRBJ2-2	TRBV6-5	few	CASSYSRDRGDRAMFF	TGTGCCAGCAGTTACTCGCGGGACAGGGGGGACAGGGCGATGTTTTTT
TRBD2	17	TRBJ2-5	TRBV6-5	few	CASSYEGLAGATETQYF	TGTGCCAGCAGTTATGAGGGACTAGCGGGAGCGACAGAGACCCAGTACTTC
NA	13	TRBJ2-7	TRBV20-1	NA	CSARAPGPYEQYF	TGCAGTGCTAGAGCTCCCGGACCCTACGAGCAGTACTTC
TRBD1	17	TRBJ2-1	TRBV7-2	NA	CASSSRTGTGIFNEQFF	TGTGCCAGCAGCTCACGAACCGGGACAGGGATCTTCAATGAGCAGTTCTTC
TRBD1	15	TRBJ1-6	TRBV20-1	many	CSAVTGQGLNSPLHF	TGCAGTGCGGTTACGGGACAGGGTTTGAATTCACCCCTCCACTTT
NA	13	TRBJ1-2	TRBV28	NA	CASRPLDSYGYTF	TGTGCCAGCAGACCGTTGGACAGCTATGGCTACACCTTC
NA	14	TRBJ2-7	TRBV6-5	many	CASSPGRDAYEQYF	TGTGCCAGCAGCCCCGGACGGGACGCCTACGAGCAGTACTTC
NA	14	TRBJ1-1	TRBV12-3/TRBV12-4	few	CASRGGLMNTEAFF	TGTGCCAGCAGGGGGGGCCTAATGAACACTGAAGCTTTCTTT
NA	15	TRBJ2-7	TRBV5-6	many	CASSLIEQGRYEQYF	TGTGCCAGCAGCTTGATCGAACAGGGAAGGTACGAGCAGTACTTC
TRBD1	15	TRBJ1-2	TRBV7-2	NA	CASSGTGTGLYGYTF	TGTGCCAGCAGCGGGACCGGGACAGGGCTCTATGGCTACACCTTC
NA	12	TRBJ2-5	TRBV11-2	NA	CASAGLQETQYF	TGTGCCAGCGCAGGGTTGCAAGAGACCCAGTACTTC
NA	12	TRBJ1-2	TRBV29-1	few	CSVARTAGGYTF	TGCAGCGTTGCCCGGACAGCCGGCGGCTACACCTTC